This TCR beta chain was obtained from a study of blood T cell repertoires in COVID-19. This study enrolled people aged 18 to 89 from approximately 25 US geographic areas. Participants reported their clinical history, and cohort assignment relied on those reports. Each recovered donor of Cohort 3 presented with two negative PCRs, clearance, or symptom resolution. Germline-derived CDR1 and CDR2 are MNHEY and SMNVEV (reference sequence). The length of the CDR3 is 15 residues. Trimming shortened V by 5 bases and J by 7 bases, and 20 bases separated the two germline ends. Authors' methods: Scientists estimated how many nucleated cells there were by amplifying reference gene primers. Assay: immunoSEQ multiplex PCR; the TCRdb copy retains only in-frame clones and omits some. V and J calls plus clone size are reproduced from that table; the DNA served to infer D and trimming. The table includes fewer than 350,000 clones, 89% detected once.

The sample comprised PBMCs or T cells enriched from blood (not recorded which). The rearrangement joins TRBV27 to TRBJ1-2, with D tentatively TRBD1 (6 bases). The sequence was collected from a woman between 40 and 50 years old who had recovered from COVID-19. CDR3 sequence reads: CASSPKGGRVGGYTF. DNA of the CDR3: TGTGCCAGCAGTCCCAAAGGGGGAAGGGTGGGTGGCTACACCTTC.